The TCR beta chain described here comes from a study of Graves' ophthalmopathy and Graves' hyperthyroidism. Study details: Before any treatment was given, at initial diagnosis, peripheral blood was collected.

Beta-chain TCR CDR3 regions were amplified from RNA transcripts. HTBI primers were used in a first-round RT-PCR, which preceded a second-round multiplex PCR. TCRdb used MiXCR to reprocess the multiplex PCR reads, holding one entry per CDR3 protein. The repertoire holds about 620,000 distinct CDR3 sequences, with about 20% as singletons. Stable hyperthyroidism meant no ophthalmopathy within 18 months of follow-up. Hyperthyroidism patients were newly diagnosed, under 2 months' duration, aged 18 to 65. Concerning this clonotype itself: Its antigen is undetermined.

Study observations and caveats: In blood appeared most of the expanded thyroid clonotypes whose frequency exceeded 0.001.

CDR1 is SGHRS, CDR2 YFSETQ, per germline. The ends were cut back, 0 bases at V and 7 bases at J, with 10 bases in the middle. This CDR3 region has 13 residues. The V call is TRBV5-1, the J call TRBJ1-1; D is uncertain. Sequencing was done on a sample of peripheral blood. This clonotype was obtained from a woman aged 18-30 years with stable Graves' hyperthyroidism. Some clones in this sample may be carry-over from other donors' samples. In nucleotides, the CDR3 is TGCGCCAGCAGCTTGGAGTCTCCGGTTGAAGCTTTCTTT. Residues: CASSLESPVEAFF.